The 11 T cell receptor beta chains below come from one sample, sequenced in a study of human T cells and chemical hapten exposure. TCRdb re-called the 5' RACE reads with MiXCR, one entry per CDR3 protein. The data hold 81,000 or so distinct CDR3 sequences, with more than 7.5% observed a single time. RNA extraction used unfractionated whole blood as the source of total RNA. The source is a male donor in good health.

The V and J genes are TRBV5-1 and TRBJ2-7; D possibly corresponds to TRBD1 (6 bases). Germline CDR1 is SGHRS and CDR2 is YFSETQ. V was cut by 4 bases and J by 5 bases, with 16 bases left in between. The CDR3 consists of 14 residues. DNA for the CDR3: TGCGCCAGCAGCCTGACCGGGACACGGAACGAGCAGTACTTC. The encoded protein is CASSLTGTRNEQYF.

This chain joins TRBV5-1 and TRBJ2-7; D gene uncertain. The CDR3 runs 14 residues. Trimming took 2 bases from V and 1 from J, leaving 10 bases between them. Germline V gene sequence: CDR1 SGHRS, CDR2 YFSETQ. The CDR3, as DNA: TGCGCCAGCAGCTTAACAGATAAGTCCTACGAGCAGTACTTC. This sequence encodes CASSLTDKSYEQYF.

V gene TRBV3-1 combines with J gene TRBJ2-7, with D tentatively TRBD1 (6 bases). Looked up from germline, CDR1 is LGHDT and CDR2 is YNNKEL (reference sequence). The germline V and J ends were trimmed by 0 bases and 3 bases, with 15 bases remaining between them. This CDR3 has 16 amino acids. The CDR3 sequence is CASSQDRGQRIYEQYF. For the CDR3, the DNA is TGTGCCAGCAGCCAAGATCGAGGACAGAGAATCTACGAGCAGTACTTC.

The table lists this clonotype with many counts. The chain employs TRBV12-5 and TRBJ2-2; 9 bases map to TRBD2. The V gene's germline CDR1 is LGHNT and CDR2 FRNRAP. The ends lost 2 bases at V and 2 bases at J; junction bases unmatched: 9. This CDR3 region has 18 residues. As DNA, the CDR3 is TGTGCTAGTGGTTTGCCCGGCGGGCTAGCGGGAAACACCGGGGAGCTGTTTTTT. As protein: CASGLPGGLAGNTGELFF.

CDR3 amino acids: CSAGTGRANEKLFF. The DNA for the CDR3 is TGCAGCGCCGGGACAGGGCGGGCTAATGAAAAACTGTTTTTT. The gene calls are TRBV29-1 and TRBJ1-4; 9 bases are shared with TRBD1. Germline lookup yields CDR1 SQVTM and CDR2 ANQGSEA. V gave up 7 bases and J gave up 3 bases; unmatched junction bases: 6. The CDR3 consists of 14 residues.

This clonotype was counted a few times. The rearrangement links TRBV12-3 or TRBV12-4 to TRBJ2-7, with 11 bases matching TRBD1. This CDR3 has 15 amino acids. Trimming at V came to 3 bases and at J to 4 bases, leaving 5 bases not matched to a gene. The CDR3 protein is CASSLTGTGGYEQYF. The CDR3 nucleotides are TGTGCCAGCAGTTTGACCGGGACAGGGGGGTACGAGCAGTACTTC.

The table lists this clonotype with a few counts. The chain employs TRBV4-3 and TRBJ2-1; D is ambiguous. The V and J ends lost 0 bases and 7 bases respectively, with 16 bases between them. In germline, CDR1 is LGHNA, CDR2 YSLEER. CDR3 length equals 16 residues. CDR3 DNA: TGCGCCAGCAGCCAAGATTACCAGATCCTAGGGAATGAGCAGTTCTTC. Its translation: CASSQDYQILGNEQFF.

In its sample, this clonotype was seen many times. The rearrangement joins TRBV2 to TRBJ2-1; D remains ambiguous. The V end lost 5 bases, the J end lost 4 bases, and 3 bases lay between the germline ends. CDR3 length: 11 amino acids. Germline V CDR1 and CDR2: SNHLY, FYNNEI. CDR3 amino acids: CASSWYNEQFF. The CDR3, as DNA: TGTGCCAGCAGTTGGTACAATGAGCAGTTCTTC.

This clonotype was detected ten times or more. The chain couples TRBV5-5 to TRBJ1-1, with D maybe TRBD1 (5 bases). CDR1 and CDR2 (germline): SGHKS, YYEKEE (reference sequence). V lost 1 base to trimming and J lost 1 base, with 5 bases between them. The CDR3 extends over 13 amino acids. The CDR3 reads CASSLQGNTEAFF. The CDR3 DNA sequence: TGTGCCAGCAGCTTGCAGGGGAACACTGAAGCTTTCTTT.

This clonotype has ten or more counts. This chain uses TRBV5-1 with TRBJ2-3, with 10 bases lining up with TRBD2. V lost 0 bases and J lost 1; bases outside the gene matches: 5. Germline V gene sequence: CDR1 SGHRS, CDR2 YFSETQ. The CDR3 loop spans 17 amino acids. CDR3 sequence (DNA): TGCGCCAGCAGCTTGGCTACTAGCGGGGATGGCACAGATACGCAGTATTTT. It encodes CASSLATSGDGTDTQYF.

V gene TRBV6-5 combines with J gene TRBJ2-1; TRBD2 might be the D (6 bases). V lost 5 bases and J lost 14, with 16 bases in between. The germline V gene has CDR1 MNHEY and CDR2 SVGAGI. The CDR3 contains 12 residues. For the CDR3, the DNA is TGTGCCAGCAGTAGACCGGGACTGCGGGAGTTCTTC. It is translated as CASSRPGLREFF.